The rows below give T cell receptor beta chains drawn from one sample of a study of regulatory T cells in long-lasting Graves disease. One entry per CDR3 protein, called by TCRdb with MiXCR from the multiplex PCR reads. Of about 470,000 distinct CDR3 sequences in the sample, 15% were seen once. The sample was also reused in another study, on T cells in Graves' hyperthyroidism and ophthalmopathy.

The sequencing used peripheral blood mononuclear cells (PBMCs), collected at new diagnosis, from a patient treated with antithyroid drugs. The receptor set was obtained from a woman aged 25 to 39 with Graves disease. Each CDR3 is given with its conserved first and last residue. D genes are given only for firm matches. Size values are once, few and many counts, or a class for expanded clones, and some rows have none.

DNA: TGTGCCAGCAGCGTAGCTACTTGGGGCGGGACTAGCGGAGGCAATGAGCAGTTCTTC
CDR3: CASSVATWGGTSGGNEQFF
J: TRBJ2-1
V: TRBV9
size: -
D: TRBD2

DNA: TGTGCTAGTGGTTTGATTGGTTGGGTCCGCCAGCGGGAGGGCCTCACAGATACGCAGTATTTT
CDR3: CASGLIGWVRQREGLTDTQYF
J: TRBJ2-3
V: TRBV12-5
size: many
D: TRBD2

DNA: TGTGCCAGCACTTACCAAGAGACCCAGTACTTC
CDR3: CASTYQETQYF
J: TRBJ2-5
V: TRBV6-2/TRBV6-3
size: -
D: -

DNA: TGCGCCAGCAGCTTGGAGACAGGGGTCACAGATACGCAGTATTTT
CDR3: CASSLETGVTDTQYF
J: TRBJ2-3
V: TRBV5-1
size: few
D: TRBD1

DNA: TGTGCCAGCAGTCCGTGGACTAGCGGGGCTTCTAGCACAGATACGCAGTATTTT
CDR3: CASSPWTSGASSTDTQYF
J: TRBJ2-3
V: TRBV12-3/TRBV12-4
size: many
D: TRBD2

DNA: TGTGCCAGTAATCAGGGGGGTAGGGGGGCCTACAATGAGCAGTTCTTC
CDR3: CASNQGGRGAYNEQFF
J: TRBJ2-1
V: TRBV19
size: -
D: -

DNA: TGTGCCAGCAGCTTAGACACAGGGTGGACCTACGAGCAGTACTTC
CDR3: CASSLDTGWTYEQYF
J: TRBJ2-7
V: TRBV7-6
size: -
D: -

DNA: TGTGCCACCAGTGATTTGGGTACGTACAATGAGCAGTTCTTC
CDR3: CATSDLGTYNEQFF
J: TRBJ2-1
V: TRBV24-1
size: -
D: -

DNA: TGTACCAGTACCCCCGGGACAGGATTTCCCTATGGCTACACCTTC
CDR3: CTSTPGTGFPYGYTF
J: TRBJ1-2
V: TRBV19
size: -
D: TRBD1

DNA: TGTGCCAGCAGCTTATCATCGAACACCGGGGAGCTGTTTTTT
CDR3: CASSLSSNTGELFF
J: TRBJ2-2
V: TRBV5-6
size: many
D: -

DNA: TGTGCCAGCGGGGGGGGTCCGGGACGACAAGAGACCCAGTACTTC
CDR3: CASGGGPGRQETQYF
J: TRBJ2-5
V: TRBV3-1
size: many
D: TRBD2

DNA: TGTGCCAGCAGCTTACGAGAGACTAGCGGGAGGGCCGTATTGATCGGGGAGCTGTTTTTT
CDR3: CASSLRETSGRAVLIGELFF
J: TRBJ2-2
V: TRBV7-9
size: -
D: TRBD2

DNA: TGTGCCAGCAGTCCACAGAGACAGGGCGACTACGAGCAGTACTTC
CDR3: CASSPQRQGDYEQYF
J: TRBJ2-7
V: TRBV27
size: -
D: TRBD1

DNA: TGTGCCAGCAGTTCTTGGTTTGGGGAGACCCAGTACTTC
CDR3: CASSSWFGETQYF
J: TRBJ2-5
V: TRBV27
size: many
D: -

DNA: TGTGCCAGCAGTTACCCCACACGTGGCTACAATGAGCAGTTCTTC
CDR3: CASSYPTRGYNEQFF
J: TRBJ2-1
V: TRBV6-2/TRBV6-3
size: -
D: -

DNA: TGTGCCAGCAGTTTAGGGGCAGGGATAAATCAGCCCCAGCATTTT
CDR3: CASSLGAGINQPQHF
J: TRBJ1-5
V: TRBV12-3/TRBV12-4
size: many
D: -

DNA: TGTGCCAGCAGCTGGGGGTGCAGGATGAACACTGAAGCTTTCTTT
CDR3: CASSWGCRMNTEAFF
J: TRBJ1-1
V: TRBV5-6
size: many
D: -

DNA: TGTGCCAGCAGCTTGGCGGTAGCGGGAGTTCGAAATGAGCAGTTCTTC
CDR3: CASSLAVAGVRNEQFF
J: TRBJ2-1
V: TRBV5-4
size: many
D: TRBD2

DNA: TGTGCCAGCAGTCCCTCGCGAAGCTCCTACAATGAGCAGTTCTTC
CDR3: CASSPSRSSYNEQFF
J: TRBJ2-1
V: TRBV11-1
size: many
D: -

DNA: TGTGCCAGCAGTCAGGGGCGAGATACGCAGTATTTT
CDR3: CASSQGRDTQYF
J: TRBJ2-3
V: TRBV4-2
size: many
D: -

DNA: TGCAGCGTTGAACCCGGGACAGGGTCCGTCTTC
CDR3: CSVEPGTGSVF
J: TRBJ2-1
V: TRBV29-1
size: many
D: TRBD1

DNA: TGCAGTGCTAGAATGAGGGAGGGGCTTAACAATGAGCAGTTCTTC
CDR3: CSARMREGLNNEQFF
J: TRBJ2-1
V: TRBV20-1
size: -
D: TRBD2

DNA: TGTGCCAGCAGTGATCGGGTGGTTTCGGTAGCGCTTAGCACAGATACGCAGTATTTT
CDR3: CASSDRVVSVALSTDTQYF
J: TRBJ2-3
V: TRBV2
size: many
D: -

DNA: TGTGCCAGCAGCTTCGACAGGGCGGGGGGCGATGAGCAGTTCTTC
CDR3: CASSFDRAGGDEQFF
J: TRBJ2-1
V: TRBV11-2
size: many
D: -

DNA: TGTGCCATCAGTGAGTCGACCCAGAGGGAAAACACCTTC
CDR3: CAISESTQRENTF
J: TRBJ1-2
V: TRBV10-3
size: -
D: -

DNA: TGCAGTGCTAGAGATTGGCTAGCAGAGACCCAGTACTTC
CDR3: CSARDWLAETQYF
J: TRBJ2-5
V: TRBV20-1
size: few
D: -

DNA: TGTGCCAGCAGTTCCCATCTAGCGGGAGGGCAGTACTTC
CDR3: CASSSHLAGGQYF
J: TRBJ2-7
V: TRBV28
size: many
D: TRBD2

DNA: TGTGCCAGCAGCCCCCGCGGCCAGGGGAGTGGCTCACCCCTCCACTTT
CDR3: CASSPRGQGSGSPLHF
J: TRBJ1-6
V: TRBV9
size: few
D: -

DNA: TGTGCCAGCAGCTTAGTAGGGGTGGATACTGCCGAGCAGTACTTC
CDR3: CASSLVGVDTAEQYF
J: TRBJ2-7
V: TRBV7-2
size: -
D: -

DNA: TGTGCTAGTGGTTTGTCCGGAACCGGGGAGCTGTTTTTT
CDR3: CASGLSGTGELFF
J: TRBJ2-2
V: TRBV12-5
size: many
D: -

DNA: TGTGCCAGCAGCTGGACGCAATTTAAGACAGGGGGGGACTATGGCTACACCTTC
CDR3: CASSWTQFKTGGDYGYTF
J: TRBJ1-2
V: TRBV7-2
size: -
D: TRBD1

DNA: TGTGCCTGGAACCAGGGAGGGGGCACTGAAAAACTGTTTTTT
CDR3: CAWNQGGGTEKLFF
J: TRBJ1-4
V: TRBV30
size: many
D: TRBD1

DNA: TGTGCCATCTCTACCTCTCCTAGTGATACGCAGTATTTT
CDR3: CAISTSPSDTQYF
J: TRBJ2-3
V: TRBV10-3
size: few
D: -

DNA: TGTGCCAGCAGTTACGGGGGTAACTATGGCTACACCTTC
CDR3: CASSYGGNYGYTF
J: TRBJ1-2
V: TRBV6-5
size: many
D: -